These T cell receptor beta chains were read from a single sample in a study of shared clonotypes between healthy human individuals. The repertoire was sequenced with immunoSEQ multiplex PCR; TCRdb's copy has only in-frame clones and lacks some. The sample lists about 2 million clones; roughly 94% were seen once. The specimen sequenced was naive CD8+ T cells sorted from blood. These receptors came from a young man in good health. Each CDR3 is given with its conserved first and last residue. A D gene is named only where the DNA matches it firmly. Clone size is not always given. Where it is, it says once, few, many or a class for expanded clones.

d_gene	abundance	j_gene	v_gene	len	CDR3aa	CDR3nt
NA	NA	TRBJ2-7	TRBV13	16	CASSLGDPGPAYEQYF	TGTGCCAGCAGCTTAGGCGACCCAGGGCCCGCCTACGAGCAGTACTTC
TRBD1	NA	TRBJ2-3	TRBV5-1	14	CASSTGASTDTQYF	TGCGCCAGCAGCACAGGGGCTAGCACAGATACGCAGTATTTT
NA	NA	TRBJ2-5	TRBV7-9	16	CASSFGPWGYQETQYF	TGTGCCAGCAGCTTTGGTCCTTGGGGCTACCAAGAGACCCAGTACTTC
TRBD1	NA	TRBJ2-7	TRBV4-1	16	CASSQARTGSSYEQYF	TGCGCCAGCAGCCAAGCCCGGACAGGGTCTTCCTACGAGCAGTACTTC
NA	NA	TRBJ1-3	TRBV6-6	11	CATFPGNTIYF	TGTGCCACTTTCCCTGGAAACACCATATATTTT
TRBD1	NA	TRBJ2-1	TRBV28	15	CASRPDRDSYNEQFF	TGTGCCAGCAGACCGGACAGGGACTCCTACAATGAGCAGTTCTTC
NA	NA	TRBJ1-4	TRBV7-2	16	CASSSQGLTGGEKLFF	TGTGCCAGCAGCTCTCAGGGATTGACAGGAGGGGAAAAACTGTTTTTT
NA	NA	TRBJ2-7	TRBV7-9	13	CASSLSLRYEQYF	TGTGCCAGCAGCTTGTCCCTCCGGTACGAGCAGTACTTC
NA	NA	TRBJ1-5	TRBV2	12	CASSDGNQPQHF	TGTGCCAGCAGTGACGGGAATCAGCCCCAGCATTTT
NA	NA	TRBJ1-3	TRBV6-6	12	CAGGASGNTIYF	TGTGCAGGGGGGGCTTCTGGAAACACCATATATTTT
NA	NA	TRBJ1-2	TRBV6-1	11	CASSEGYGYTF	TGTGCCAGCAGTGAGGGCTATGGCTACACCTTC
NA	NA	TRBJ2-2	TRBV4-1	15	CASSLRAPFTGELFF	TGCGCCAGCAGCCTGCGGGCACCTTTCACCGGGGAGCTGTTTTTT
TRBD1	NA	TRBJ2-7	TRBV5-5	14	CASSFLTGVYEQYF	TGTGCCAGCAGCTTCCTGACAGGGGTCTACGAGCAGTACTTC
TRBD2	once	TRBJ2-7	TRBV28	17	CASRPGLAGGRTYEQYF	TGTGCCAGCAGACCGGGACTAGCGGGGGGACGAACCTACGAGCAGTACTTC